This T cell receptor (beta chain) was retrieved from a study of CD8+ T cells in alopecia areata. Treatment reported: oral pan-JAK inhibitor, 5-10 mg twice daily. Following extraction, RNA underwent reverse transcription to cDNA, which served as the sequencing template. Produced via immunoSEQ multiplex PCR; TCRdb's table is partial and in-frame only. Of 150,000 to 200,000 clones listed, just under 65% are singletons. The germline V and J ends were trimmed by 0 bases and 4 bases, with 11 bases remaining between them. Per germline, CDR1 MNHNY and CDR2 SVGAGI (reference sequence). CDR3 length: 15 amino acids.

This clonotype was obtained from a human donor with alopecia areata. The sample consisted of CD4+ T cells sorted from blood, taken around week 50, from a patient treated with tofacitinib. The chain carries TRBV6-6 and TRBJ2-3; D possibly corresponds to TRBD2 (5 bases). The CDR3 sequence: CASSYSGLAPDTQYF. In nucleotides, the CDR3 is TGTGCCAGCAGTTACTCAGGGCTAGCACCAGATACGCAGTATTTT.